This TCR beta chain was retrieved from a study of blood T cell repertoires in COVID-19. As for this clone: Relative to the germline gene, one junction end is altered; a read error may explain this.

CDR1 and CDR2 (germline): MDHEN, SYDVKM. CDR3 length: 13 residues. Method: immunoSEQ multiplex PCR; TCRdb's copy keeps in-frame clones and lacks some. Of about 100,000 clones listed, approximately 86% are singletons. The sequencing input was PBMCs or T cells enriched from blood (not recorded which). This TCR was recovered from a woman aged 45-65 years who had recovered from COVID-19. The chain employs TRBV28 and TRBJ2-1; perhaps TRBD2 as D (5 bases). In DNA, the CDR3 is TGTGCCAGCAGTTTAAGCTCTTCTTCGGGAAAGGTCTTC. It encodes CASSLSSSSGKVF.